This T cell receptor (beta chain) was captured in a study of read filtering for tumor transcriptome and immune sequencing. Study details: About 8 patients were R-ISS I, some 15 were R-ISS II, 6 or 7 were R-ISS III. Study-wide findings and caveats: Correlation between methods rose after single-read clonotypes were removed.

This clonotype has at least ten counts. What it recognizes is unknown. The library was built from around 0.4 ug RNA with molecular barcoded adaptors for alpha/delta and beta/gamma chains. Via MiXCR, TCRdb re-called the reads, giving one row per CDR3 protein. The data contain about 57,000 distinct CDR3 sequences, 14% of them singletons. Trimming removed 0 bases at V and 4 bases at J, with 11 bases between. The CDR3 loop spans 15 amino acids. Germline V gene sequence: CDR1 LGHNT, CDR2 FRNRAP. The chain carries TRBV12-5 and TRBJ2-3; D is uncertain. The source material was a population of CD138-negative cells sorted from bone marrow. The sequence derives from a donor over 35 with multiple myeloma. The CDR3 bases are TGTGCTAGTGGTTTGGTACTGGGTACGGCAGATACGCAGTATTTT. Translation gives CASGLVLGTADTQYF.